The 18 T cell receptor beta chains below were found in one sample sequenced in a study of T cell responses to AZD1222 COVID-19 vaccine. Sequencing was performed with immunoSEQ multiplex PCR; in TCRdb, only in-frame clones are kept and a portion is missing. The top ten hold roughly 8% of the sample, which has around 110,000 clones, roughly 87% seen once. The sequences come from peripheral blood, collected 28 days after the second AZD1222 dose. These receptors were obtained from an adult who received the AZD1222 COVID-19 vaccine.

This chain connects TRBV29-1 to TRBJ2-2; D perhaps matches TRBD2 (5 bases). The CDR3 is 15 residues long. CDR1 and CDR2 from the germline V gene are SQVTM and ANQGSEA. V shed 6 bases and J shed 4 bases, with 18 bases lying between them. CDR3 amino acids: CSVRPGSITTGELFF. The CDR3 region has the DNA TGCAGCGTCCGACCGGGATCCATTACCACCGGGGAGCTGTTTTTT.

This chain joins TRBV7-9 and TRBJ1-4, with unresolved D. This CDR3 contains 12 residues. Germline CDR1 is SEHNR and CDR2 is FQNEAQ (reference sequence). The V and J ends lost 2 bases and 11 bases respectively, with 9 bases between them. Here the CDR3 reads CASSLQDGKLFF. CDR3 nucleotides: TGTGCCAGCAGCTTACAGGATGGGAAACTGTTTTTT.

The rearrangement uses TRBV18 and TRBJ1-1, with 9 bases matching TRBD1. The CDR3 is 14 residues long. Unmatched junction bases numbered 7, after V lost 3 bases and J lost 8 bases. Germline assignment: CDR1 KGHSH and CDR2 LQKENI. CDR3 region: CASSPGQGKKEAFF. CDR3 sequence (DNA): TGTGCCAGCTCACCTGGACAGGGGAAAAAGGAAGCTTTCTTT.

This chain connects TRBV27 to TRBJ1-5; D not resolved. The CDR3 is made up of 15 amino acids. Trimming cost V 2 bases and J 1 base, with 9 bases left between them. Germline V gene lookup returns CDR1 MNHEY and CDR2 SMNVEV (reference sequence). The CDR3 is CASSLTGPSNQPQHF. As DNA, the CDR3 is TGTGCCAGCAGTTTAACCGGACCGAGCAATCAGCCCCAGCATTTT.

This sequence joins TRBV5-1 and TRBJ2-7; 10 nucleotides align to TRBD1. Germline assignment: CDR1 SGHRS and CDR2 YFSETQ. The CDR3 is 14 residues long. J gave up 2 bases and V 4 bases, and 3 bases lay outside the gene matches. CDR3 protein: CASSPGQGPYEQYF. DNA of the CDR3: TGCGCCAGCAGCCCGGGACAGGGGCCCTACGAGCAGTACTTC.

V gene TRBV6-4 combines with J gene TRBJ2-2, with D unresolved. Deletions cut 0 bases from V and 5 bases from J, with 7 bases between. Germline values: CDR1 MRHNA, CDR2 SNTAGT. The CDR3 totals 14 residues. CDR3 coding DNA: TGTGCCAGCAGTGACTCGGCTACTACCGGGGAGCTGTTTTTT. It yields the protein CASSDSATTGELFF.

J is TRBJ1-6 and V is TRBV6-4; D call uncertain. Trimming took 8 bases from V and 7 from J, leaving 12 bases between them. The germline V gene encodes CDR1 MRHNA and CDR2 SNTAGT. The CDR3 length is 13 residues. Written as DNA, the CDR3 is TGTGCCAGCCTAGAGCCCGGGAATTCACCCCTCCACTTT. Translated: CASLEPGNSPLHF.

J is TRBJ2-1 and V is TRBV11-2; TRBD2 aligns across 13 bases. V shed 3 bases and J 6 bases; nucleotides not matched to a gene: 2. CDR1 and CDR2 (germline): SGHAT, FQNNGV. This CDR3 region has 15 residues. CDR3 DNA sequence: TGTGCCAGCAGCTTCACTAGCGGGGGGGCCAATGAGCAGTTCTTC. Its translation: CASSFTSGGANEQFF.

V usage is TRBV13 and J usage is TRBJ1-5; 9 positions match TRBD1. V shed 4 bases, J shed 9 bases, and the junction held 7 bases outside the gene matches. From germline, CDR1 is PRHDT and CDR2 FYEKMQ (reference sequence). CDR3 size: 14 residues. CDR3 in DNA: TGTGCCAGCAGCTATACAGGGGGCGGCGGGCCCCAGCATTTT. Its translation is CASSYTGGGGPQHF.

In regard to this clone: Other DNA sequences from this sample encode an identical CDR3 as well. This chain uses TRBV3-1 (or the pseudogene TRBV3-2) with TRBJ1-5; the match to TRBD1 covers 8 bases. The germline CDR1 and CDR2 sequences are LGHDT and YNNKEL (reference sequence). The CDR3 sequence is 14 residues long. V shed 4 bases and J 4 bases; nucleotides not matched to a gene: 3. The CDR3 coding sequence is TGTGCCAGCAGCCCTACAGGGGGGAATCAGCCCCAGCATTTT. It translates to CASSPTGGNQPQHF.

This clone was counted a single time. This chain joins TRBV2 and TRBJ1-4, with a weak D call TRBD1 (6 bases). Germline V gives CDR1 SNHLY, CDR2 FYNNEI. The ends were cut back, 6 bases at V and 8 bases at J, with 16 bases in the middle. The CDR3 has 14 amino acids. This chain's CDR3 is CASREQGDIEKLFF. The CDR3 region has the DNA TGTGCCAGCAGAGAACAGGGTGACATCGAAAAACTGTTTTTT.

The chain recombines TRBV2 with TRBJ2-2, with 14 bases fitting TRBD2. From germline, CDR1 is SNHLY and CDR2 FYNNEI. The CDR3 length is 17 residues. J was trimmed by 5 bases and V by 5 bases; bases with no gene match: 7. CDR3 in amino acids: CASSPGTSGGLTGELFF. The CDR3 nucleotides are TGTGCCAGCAGTCCAGGGACTAGCGGGGGTCTGACCGGGGAGCTGTTTTTT.

The V and J genes are TRBV28 and TRBJ2-7; 8 bases match TRBD1. Trimming removed 10 bases from V and 5 bases from J; junction bases left unmatched: 13. The CDR3 runs 14 residues. The germline gives CDR1 MDHEN, CDR2 SYDVKM. The CDR3, as DNA: TGTGCCACCCTATCGACAGGGGAATACCACGAGCAGTACTTC. Protein sequence: CATLSTGEYHEQYF.

The chain links TRBV7-9 to TRBJ1-1; TRBD1 might be the D (5 bases). The V end lost 5 bases, the J end lost 0 bases, and 13 bases lay between the germline ends. The CDR3 totals 15 residues. Germline V gene lookup returns CDR1 SEHNR and CDR2 FQNEAQ (reference sequence). CDR3 coding DNA: TGTGCCAGCAGCCAAGGGGAGGTGATGAACACTGAAGCTTTCTTT. Protein sequence: CASSQGEVMNTEAFF.

CDR3 DNA sequence: TGTGCCTGGAGTGTACCCAGGGGCGCCGGCTACACCTTC. Translation: CAWSVPRGAGYTF. V usage is TRBV30 and J usage is TRBJ1-2; D perhaps matches TRBD1 (6 bases). In germline, CDR1 is GTSNPN, CDR2 SVGIG (reference sequence). Trimming took 0 bases from V and 8 from J, leaving 13 bases between them. The CDR3 has 13 residues.

The V gene is TRBV4-3, the J gene TRBJ2-1, with 8 bases fitting TRBD1. Germline CDR1 reads LGHNA; CDR2 reads YSLEER. After removal of 3 bases from V and 1 base from J, the junction contained 5 bases not matched to a gene. The length of the CDR3 is 16 residues. For the CDR3, the DNA is TGCGCCAGCAGCCAGACCACAGGGGGGTCCTACAATGAGCAGTTCTTC. Translated: CASSQTTGGSYNEQFF.

The chain couples TRBV6-5 to TRBJ1-2, with D maybe TRBD1 (6 bases). Trimming took 6 bases from V and 7 from J, leaving 15 bases between them. The CDR3 covers 13 residues. CDR1 is MNHEY and CDR2 is SVGAGI in the germline V gene. The DNA of the CDR3 is TGTGCCAGCAGCCTGGACAGTCGGGGTGGCTACACCTTC. Translating it yields CASSLDSRGGYTF.

The V and J genes are TRBV30 and TRBJ2-7; D could derive from TRBD1 or TRBD2 (6 bases each). V was shortened by 1 base and J by 2 bases, with 15 bases between the two germline ends. Germline lookup yields CDR1 GTSNPN and CDR2 SVGIG (reference sequence). The CDR3 covers 15 residues. The CDR3 loop is CAWSGEAGVAYEQYF. The CDR3 coding sequence is TGTGCCTGGAGTGGGGAGGCAGGGGTAGCCTACGAGCAGTACTTC. Filled out from reference TRBV30 and TRBJ2-7, the complete variable domain reads SQTIHQWPATLVQPVGSPLSLECTVEGTSNPNLYWYRQAAGRGLQLLFYSVGIGQISSEVPQNLSASRPQDRQFILSSKKLLLSDSGFYLCAWSGEAGVAYEQYFGPGTRLTVT.